This T cell receptor beta chain was sequenced in a study of blood T cells in healthy people across ages. Findings of the study overall: Estimates drawn from one million T cells were deemed to understate diversity.

Each sample yielded at least 7 million isolated PBMCs. Worth noting for this clonotype: Its specificity is unknown.

With a J-beta primer mix and a sample-barcoded 5' primer, a second PCR ran about 7 to 12 cycles. There were at least 2.5 million CDR3-containing paired-end reads obtained from each sample. TCRdb passed the 5' RACE reads through MiXCR, listing each CDR3 protein once. Of approximately 800,000 distinct CDR3 sequences in the sample, roughly 60% are singletons; the top ten hold roughly 26%. In germline, CDR1 is SEHNR, CDR2 FQNEAQ (reference sequence). The CDR3 covers 11 residues. Trimming stripped 6 bases from V and 8 bases from J, with 10 bases between. The TCR originated in a man aged 25 to 40 in good health. The chain employs TRBV7-9 and TRBJ1-2; no reliable D call. Sequencing was carried out using blood. The DNA for the CDR3 is TGTGCCAGCAGACTTGGCTCAGGCTACACCTTC. This encodes CASRLGSGYTF.